The 2 T cell receptor beta chains given below trace back to one sample, sequenced in a study of cytomegalovirus exposure and HLA in healthy donors. The PCR employed 60 Vbeta primers together with 13 Jbeta primers. Method: immunoSEQ multiplex PCR; TCRdb's copy keeps in-frame clones and lacks some. The profile shows 140,000 to 150,000 clones, 80% to 90% of them singletons. Sequencing used PBMCs. The source is a woman in her 40s in good health and CMV-seropositive.

In nucleotides, the CDR3 is TGTGCCAGCTCACCGGGGCGGTCCACGAACACCGGGGAGCTGTTTTTT. It is translated as CASSPGRSTNTGELFF. This chain links TRBV18 with TRBJ2-2; weak D call: TRBD1 (5 bases). Trimming shortened V by 3 bases and J by 0 bases, and 11 bases separated the two germline ends. The CDR3 has 16 amino acids. CDR1 is KGHSH, CDR2 LQKENI, per germline.

The V and J genes are TRBV4-3 and TRBJ1-2, with a weak D call TRBD1 (5 bases). Trimming removed 0 bases at V and 6 bases at J, with 17 bases between. Germline-derived CDR1 and CDR2 are LGHNA and YSLEER. The CDR3 has 16 amino acids. CDR3 bases: TGCGCCAGCAGCCAAGATGCGGGGGGGGACCCCCATGGCTACACCTTC. It is translated as CASSQDAGGDPHGYTF.